Presented here are 24 T cell receptor beta chains from one specimen sequenced in a study of blood T cell repertoires in COVID-19. Sequenced by immunoSEQ multiplex PCR; TCRdb stores in-frame clones only, minus some. The table has approximately 310,000 clones, 85% seen once. The sequencing input was PBMCs or T cells enriched from blood (not recorded which). The receptors originated from a woman in her 30s who had been exposed to COVID-19.

The chain joins TRBV9 to TRBJ1-2; 10 bases match TRBD1. Per germline, CDR1 SGDLS and CDR2 YYNGEE. V dropped 0 bases and J dropped 8; count of bases not matched to a gene: 4. There are 14 residues in the CDR3. CDR3 DNA sequence: TGTGCCAGCAGCGTAGAGGACAGGGGGTTGGGCTACACCTTC. This sequence encodes CASSVEDRGLGYTF.

The genes are TRBV27 and TRBJ2-7, with 8 bases matching TRBD1. Germline V CDR1 and CDR2: MNHEY, SMNVEV (reference sequence). The CDR3 consists of 14 residues. Trimming removed 5 bases from V and 0 bases from J; junction bases left unmatched: 3. The CDR3 spells CASSPGGPSYEQYF. CDR3 DNA sequence: TGTGCCAGCAGTCCAGGGGGCCCCTCCTACGAGCAGTACTTC.

The genes are TRBV4-3 and TRBJ1-1, with 8 bases identical to TRBD1. This CDR3 spans 15 amino acids. Germline V lookup: CDR1 LGHNA, CDR2 YSLEER. Trimming removed 4 bases from V and 2 bases from J; junction bases left unmatched: 6. CDR3 sequence reads: CASSRGQGLNTEAFF. For the CDR3, the DNA is TGCGCCAGCAGCCGTGGACAGGGACTAAACACTGAAGCTTTCTTT.

In this sample, this clone turned up a few times. V is TRBV27 and J is TRBJ2-5; 12 bases are shared with TRBD2. This CDR3 spans 21 amino acids. Trimming took 6 bases from V and 5 from J; bases not matched to a gene: 25. From germline, CDR1 is MNHEY and CDR2 SMNVEV (reference sequence). CDR3 in DNA: TGTGCCAGCAGACGAGAGTCCCCTTCTGGACTAGCGGGACTAGGGTGGGAGACCCAGTACTTC. It translates to CASRRESPSGLAGLGWETQYF.

The rearrangement uses TRBV18 and TRBJ2-5; 8 bases fit TRBD1. The germline V gene has CDR1 KGHSH and CDR2 LQKENI. The CDR3 runs 16 residues. Trimming cost V 3 bases and J 2 bases; bases outside gene matches: 8. Here the CDR3 reads CASSPSGQGVQETQYF. CDR3 DNA sequence: TGTGCCAGCTCACCTTCTGGACAGGGCGTACAAGAGACCCAGTACTTC.

This chain uses TRBV5-1 with TRBJ2-7; possibly TRBD1 for D (8 bases). The V end was cut by 0 bases, the J end by 4 bases, with 11 bases between. CDR3 size: 14 residues. In germline, CDR1 is SGHRS, CDR2 YFSETQ. The DNA for the CDR3 is TGCGCCAGCAGCTTGGACAGGGGGGGTTACGAGCAGTACTTC. Protein: CASSLDRGGYEQYF.

V gene TRBV7-9 combines with J gene TRBJ1-2; the D gene is possibly TRBD1 (6 bases). The CDR3 length is 19 residues. The germline gives CDR1 SEHNR, CDR2 FQNEAQ (reference sequence). V was shortened by 5 bases and J by 3 bases, with 28 bases between the two germline ends. CDR3 coding DNA: TGTGCCAGCAGCCCATTCCCCACCATACGGGAACAGGGAGACTATGGCTACACCTTC. Protein: CASSPFPTIREQGDYGYTF.

For this clone: Additional DNA sequences in this sample encode the identical CDR3. This rearrangement joins TRBV6-1 to TRBJ2-7; D is undetermined. The V gene lost 1 base and the J gene lost 3 bases, with 7 bases spanning the gap. Germline CDR1 MNHNS, CDR2 SASEGT. The CDR3 runs 13 residues. The CDR3 DNA is TGTGCCAGCAGTGAAGGGCCAAGCTACGAGCAGTACTTC. Translated: CASSEGPSYEQYF.

The chain joins TRBV4-1 to TRBJ2-3; D might be TRBD1 (5 bases). Germline loops: CDR1 MGHRA, CDR2 YSYEKL. Deletions cut 1 base from V and 5 bases from J, with 13 bases between. The CDR3 spans 15 residues. The CDR3 reads CASSQVWQGGDTQYF. In nucleotides, the CDR3 is TGCGCCAGCAGCCAAGTTTGGCAGGGTGGAGATACGCAGTATTTT.

V and J are TRBV5-4 and TRBJ2-7; D not resolved. Per the germline V gene, CDR1 is SGHNT and CDR2 is YYREEE (reference sequence). The CDR3 spans 15 residues. Trimming stripped 2 bases from V and 0 bases from J, with 12 bases between. CDR3 amino acids: CASSFVNSDSYEQYF. CDR3 bases: TGTGCCAGCAGCTTTGTAAACAGTGACTCCTACGAGCAGTACTTC.

The CDR3 protein is CASSLSSRGNEQFF. The CDR3 DNA reads as TGTGCCAGCAGCTTATCGTCGCGGGGGAATGAGCAGTTCTTC. V usage is TRBV13 and J usage is TRBJ2-1; 7 bases agree with TRBD2. The V gene end was trimmed by 2 bases and the J gene end by 7 bases; junction bases not matched to a gene: 5. The CDR3 runs to 14 residues. Germline V gives CDR1 PRHDT, CDR2 FYEKMQ (reference sequence).

This rearrangement joins TRBV19 to TRBJ1-5; the match to TRBD1 covers 8 bases. J gave up 5 bases and V 10 bases, and 7 bases lay outside the gene matches. The CDR3 covers 13 residues. CDR1 and CDR2 (germline): LNHDA, SQIVND (reference sequence). CDR3 sequence (DNA): TGTGCCATAGGGACAGGCAATTATCAGCCCCAGCATTTT. Translating gives CAIGTGNYQPQHF. The full variable domain, with the rest looked up from reference TRBV19 and TRBJ1-5, is DGGITQSPKYLFRKEGQNVTLSCEQNLNHDAMYWYRQDPGQGLRLIYYSQIVNDFQKGDIAEGYSVSREKKESFPLTVTSAQKNPTAFYLCAIGTGNYQPQHFGDGTRLSIL.

The V and J genes are TRBV18 and TRBJ2-1; D gene uncertain. Germline loops: CDR1 KGHSH, CDR2 LQKENI. With 1 base removed from V and 7 bases from J, the gap between germline ends came to 14 bases. This CDR3 is built from 15 residues. The CDR3 sequence is CASSPRLFVPNEQFF. DNA of the CDR3: TGTGCCAGCTCACCACGTCTATTCGTGCCTAATGAGCAGTTCTTC.

This clone was found once. V is TRBV6-5 and J is TRBJ1-3, with 7 positions matching TRBD1. CDR1 is MNHEY and CDR2 is SVGAGI in the germline V gene. V lost 4 bases to trimming and J lost 4 bases; unmatched junction nucleotides: 7. This CDR3 region has 15 residues. The CDR3 coding sequence is TGTGCCAGCAGTTCGCTACCGGGACAGGGAAACACCATATATTTT. Its translation is CASSSLPGQGNTIYF.

This rearrangement joins TRBV5-4 to TRBJ1-2; 7 bases fit TRBD1. The CDR3 spans 14 residues. With V trimmed by 4 bases and J by 4 bases, 7 bases remained unmatched. Germline lookup yields CDR1 SGHNT and CDR2 YYREEE (reference sequence). The CDR3 spells CASSAMTGSYGYTF. The CDR3, as DNA: TGTGCCAGCAGCGCGATGACAGGGAGCTATGGCTACACCTTC.

V usage is TRBV28 and J usage is TRBJ2-2; TRBD1 might be the D (6 bases). Trimming removed 7 bases at V and 6 bases at J, with 18 bases between. Germline lookup yields CDR1 MDHEN and CDR2 SYDVKM. This CDR3 spans 15 amino acids. In DNA form, the CDR3 reads TGTGCCAGCACCCTAAACAGGGTCTCCGCCGGGGAGCTGTTTTTT. Its translation: CASTLNRVSAGELFF.

The chain has TRBV7-2 and TRBJ2-7; 9 positions match TRBD2. With V trimmed by 1 base and J by 7 bases, 11 bases remained unmatched. The CDR3 is 16 amino acids. Per the germline V gene, CDR1 is SGHTA and CDR2 is FQGNSA. The CDR3 here is CASSLEAGGGPWEQYF. The CDR3 coding sequence is TGTGCCAGCAGCTTAGAGGCGGGAGGGGGTCCTTGGGAGCAGTACTTC. The full variable domain, in which reference TRBV7-2 and TRBJ2-7 provide the parts outside the CDR3, is GAGVSQSPSNKVTEKGKDVELRCDPISGHTALYWYRQSLGQGLEFLIYFQGNSAPDKSGLPSDRFSAERTGGSVSTLTIQRTQQEDSAVYLCASSLEAGGGPWEQYFGPGTRLTVT.

The chain employs TRBV27 and TRBJ1-1, with D unresolved. The CDR3 covers 13 residues. The V end was cut by 3 bases, the J end by 4 bases, with 9 bases between. CDR1 is MNHEY, CDR2 SMNVEV, per germline (reference sequence). The CDR3 DNA follows: TGTGCCAGCAGTTTCAACAGCCCCACTGAAGCTTTCTTT. Translation gives CASSFNSPTEAFF.

This clone was found a few times. The gene calls are TRBV19 and TRBJ1-4; D unresolved. The CDR3 is 20 residues long. V dropped 0 bases and J dropped 8 bases, with 28 bases sitting between them. Per the germline V gene, CDR1 is LNHDA and CDR2 is SQIVND (reference sequence). The CDR3 sequence: CASSIEAHGFGTYREEKLFF. The CDR3 DNA follows: TGTGCCAGTAGTATAGAAGCACACGGGTTCGGCACATACCGGGAGGAAAAACTGTTTTTT.

This chain links TRBV19 with TRBJ2-5; tentatively, D is TRBD2 (6 bases). V lost 8 bases and J 5 bases, leaving 24 bases between the germline ends. This CDR3 contains 16 residues. From germline, CDR1 is LNHDA and CDR2 SQIVND (reference sequence). The DNA of the CDR3 is TGTGCCAGTCAACAGATGGGAACCATCGCGGGGGAGACCCAGTACTTC. This encodes CASQQMGTIAGETQYF.

This chain uses TRBV25-1 with TRBJ2-3; D is possibly TRBD1 (6 bases). V lost 3 bases to trimming and J lost 0 bases, with 7 bases between them. This CDR3 is built from 14 residues. Per germline, CDR1 MGHDK and CDR2 SYGVNS. The CDR3 protein is CASSDGGSTDTQYF. The CDR3 bases are TGTGCCAGCAGTGATGGGGGCAGCACAGATACGCAGTATTTT.

This clone was seen a single time. This chain joins TRBV18 and TRBJ1-1; 7 bases match TRBD1. Germline CDR1 KGHSH, CDR2 LQKENI. The CDR3 contains 14 residues. V was clipped by 1 base and J by 1 base; unmatched bases: 0. The DNA of the CDR3 is TGTGCCAGCTCACCACAGGGGGCGAACACTGAAGCTTTCTTT. The encoded protein is CASSPQGANTEAFF.

The chain employs TRBV3-1 (or the pseudogene TRBV3-2) and TRBJ2-1; D gene uncertain. Between the trimmed V and J ends, which lost 3 bases and 7 bases, there was a span of 7 bases. Germline CDR1 and CDR2: LGHDT and YNNKEL (reference sequence). The CDR3 contains 12 residues. The CDR3 loop is CASSHSHNEQFF. In DNA, the CDR3 is TGTGCCAGCAGCCATTCCCATAATGAGCAGTTCTTC.

This chain uses TRBV7-9 with TRBJ1-6; TRBD1 is a possible D gene (5 bases). Trimming stripped 4 bases from V and 10 bases from J, with 14 bases between. Germline CDR1 SEHNR, CDR2 FQNEAQ (reference sequence). The CDR3 length is 14 residues. Written as DNA, the CDR3 is TGTGCCAGCAGCTATCAGGGCTCAGGCTCACCCCTCCACTTT. It specifies CASSYQGSGSPLHF. The whole variable domain, remainder taken from reference TRBV7-9 and TRBJ1-6, is DTGVSQNPRHKITKRGQNVTFRCDPISEHNRLYWYRQTLGQGPEFLTYFQNEAQLEKSRLLSDRFSAERPKGSFSTLEIQRTEQGDSAMYLCASSYQGSGSPLHFGNGTRLTVT.